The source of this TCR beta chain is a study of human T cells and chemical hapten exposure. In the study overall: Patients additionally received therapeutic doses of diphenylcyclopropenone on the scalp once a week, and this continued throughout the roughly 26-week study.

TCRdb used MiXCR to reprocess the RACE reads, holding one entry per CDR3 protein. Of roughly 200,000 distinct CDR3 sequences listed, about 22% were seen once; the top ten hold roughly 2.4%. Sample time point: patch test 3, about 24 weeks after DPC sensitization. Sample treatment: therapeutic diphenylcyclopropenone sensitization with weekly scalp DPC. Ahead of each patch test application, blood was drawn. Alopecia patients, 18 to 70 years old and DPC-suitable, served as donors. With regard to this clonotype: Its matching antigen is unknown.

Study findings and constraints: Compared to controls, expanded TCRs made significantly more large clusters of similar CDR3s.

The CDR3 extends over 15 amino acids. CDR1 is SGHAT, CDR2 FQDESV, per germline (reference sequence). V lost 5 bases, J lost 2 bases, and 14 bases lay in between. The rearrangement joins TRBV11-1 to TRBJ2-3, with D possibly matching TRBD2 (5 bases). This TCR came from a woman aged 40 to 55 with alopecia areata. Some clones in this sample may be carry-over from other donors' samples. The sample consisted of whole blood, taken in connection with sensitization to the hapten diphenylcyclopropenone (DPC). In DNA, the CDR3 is TGTGCCAGCAGCCCTAGCCGGGTATACACAGATACGCAGTATTTT. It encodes CASSPSRVYTDTQYF. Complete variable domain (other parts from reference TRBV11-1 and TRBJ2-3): EAEVAQSPRYKITEKSQAVAFWCDPISGHATLYWYRQILGQGPELLVQFQDESVVDDSQLPKDRFSAERLKGVDSTLKIQPAELGDSAMYLCASSPSRVYTDTQYFGPGTRLTVL.